These 9 T cell receptor beta chains share one sample of origin, sequenced in a study of blood T cell repertoires in COVID-19. TCRdb's table, derived via immunoSEQ multiplex PCR, lists solely in-frame clones and lacks some. Among approximately 74,000 clones, approximately 89% were seen once, and the ten largest hold around 4.9%. The sample comprised peripheral blood. The origin of the receptors is a woman aged 55-75 years with active COVID-19.

The V call is TRBV5-1, the J call TRBJ1-4, with D possibly TRBD1 on 5 matching bases. The CDR3 sequence is 17 residues long. Trimming took off 4 bases at V and 2 bases at J, with 18 bases between the two ends. The V gene's germline CDR1 is SGHRS and CDR2 YFSETQ. The DNA of the CDR3 is TGCGCCAGCAGCATGGGGTGGGGCGGCCCCACTAATGAAAAACTGTTTTTT. Amino acids: CASSMGWGGPTNEKLFF. Complete variable domain (other parts from reference TRBV5-1 and TRBJ1-4): KAGVTQTPRYLIKTRGQQVTLSCSPISGHRSVSWYQQTPGQGLQFLFEYFSETQRNKGNFPGRFSGRQFSNSRSEMNVSTLELGDSALYLCASSMGWGGPTNEKLFFGSGTQLSVL.

This rearrangement joins TRBV27 to TRBJ2-3; 8 bases line up with TRBD1. The J segment lost 4 bases and the V segment lost 0 bases, leaving 3 bases of the junction unmatched. The CDR3 spans 15 residues. From germline, CDR1 is MNHEY and CDR2 SMNVEV (reference sequence). Here the CDR3 reads CASSLSRTGSDTQYF. As DNA, the CDR3 is TGTGCCAGCAGTTTATCGAGGACAGGGTCAGATACGCAGTATTTT.

The V gene is TRBV10-1, the J gene TRBJ2-1; D gene uncertain. The V end was cut by 0 bases, the J end by 12 bases, with 21 bases between. This CDR3 contains 16 residues. Germline-derived CDR1 and CDR2 are WNHNN and SYGVQD (reference sequence). CDR3 region: CASSESLYDSRLRQFF. CDR3 in DNA: TGCGCCAGCAGTGAGTCCCTGTATGACTCAAGGTTACGGCAGTTCTTC.

This clone has just one count. The V gene is TRBV11-1, the J gene TRBJ2-5, with 11 bases identical to TRBD2. This CDR3 is 15 amino acids long. The ends lost 5 bases at V and 1 base at J; junction bases unmatched: 3. The V gene's germline CDR1 is SGHAT and CDR2 FQDESV (reference sequence). CDR3 amino acids: CASSGGLAGQETQYF. The CDR3, as DNA: TGTGCCAGCAGCGGAGGACTAGCGGGCCAAGAGACCCAGTACTTC.

V is TRBV28 and J is TRBJ2-3; 11 nucleotides line up with TRBD2. Germline V lookup: CDR1 MDHEN, CDR2 SYDVKM. The ends lost 7 bases at V and 6 bases at J; junction bases unmatched: 6. The CDR3 loop spans 14 amino acids. CDR3 bases: TGTGCCAGCACCCTGACTAGCGGGACTGATACGCAGTATTTT. It codes for CASTLTSGTDTQYF.

This chain links TRBV2 with TRBJ2-1; TRBD2 is a possible D gene (6 bases). The CDR3 loop spans 13 amino acids. Looked up from germline, CDR1 is SNHLY and CDR2 is FYNNEI. Trimming shortened V by 6 bases and J by 10 bases, and 16 bases separated the two germline ends. As DNA, the CDR3 is TGTGCCAGCAGGTACGAGGGACTGAGGGAGCAGTTCTTC. Its translation is CASRYEGLREQFF.

The chain has TRBV27 and TRBJ1-2; TRBD1 agrees at 8 bases. The CDR3 spans 13 residues. Germline V lookup: CDR1 MNHEY, CDR2 SMNVEV (reference sequence). V gave up 10 bases and J gave up 7 bases; unmatched junction bases: 11. The chain's CDR3 is CATWGLTGGGYTF. The CDR3 bases are TGTGCCACCTGGGGACTCACAGGGGGTGGCTACACCTTC.

This sequence joins TRBV3-1 (or the pseudogene TRBV3-2) and TRBJ2-7; possibly TRBD2 for D (7 bases). The length of the CDR3 is 14 residues. The germline V gene encodes CDR1 LGHDT and CDR2 YNNKEL (reference sequence). Trimming took off 5 bases at V and 0 bases at J, with 11 bases between the two ends. The CDR3, as DNA: TGTGCCAGCAGCAAGGGGGACTACTCCTACGAGCAGTACTTC. Translation: CASSKGDYSYEQYF.

The chain employs TRBV5-1 and TRBJ2-3; 16 nucleotides line up with TRBD2. CDR1 and CDR2 (germline): SGHRS, YFSETQ. Trimming removed 4 bases from V and 1 base from J; junction bases left unmatched: 9. The CDR3 spans 19 residues. CDR3 DNA sequence: TGCGCCAGCAGCCCGGGACTAGCGGGAGGGGGAGTGGGCACAGATACGCAGTATTTT. Encoded protein: CASSPGLAGGGVGTDTQYF.